The 17 T cell receptor beta chains below all came from one sample that was sequenced in a study of regulatory T cells in long-lasting Graves disease (dated by TCRdb to the early 2020s). The label giving this sample's time point can be read as: newly diagnosed GD, antithyroid drugs for less than 3 months. For both TCR sequencing and RNA sequencing, RNA was extracted from PBMCs in TRIzol. To prepare the library, multiplex PCR was applied. The sample was run on an Illumina HiSeq 4000. TCR beta libraries were built with iRepertoire HTBI primers and Arm-PCR amplification of CDR3 regions. The public reads were quality trimmed at Q25 with fastp and then assembled into clones with MiXCR by TCRdb, keeping productive beta chains. Entries are consolidated by CDR3 protein sequence, retaining the most common genes and DNA. This sample holds about 530,000 distinct CDR3 sequences; about 16% were observed only once. The top ten constitute roughly 25% of the sample.

These same data were also listed under a study on T cells in Graves' hyperthyroidism and ophthalmopathy.

This sample comprised peripheral blood mononuclear cells (PBMCs), obtained at new diagnosis, from a patient treated with antithyroid drugs. All receptors come from a middle-aged woman with Graves disease. Donor details come from another sample of the same person, matched by shared clones.

In this sample, this clonotype turned up many times. The chain links TRBV6-1 to TRBJ2-3, with 7 bases fitting TRBD1. V shed 4 bases and J 0 bases; nucleotides not matched to a gene: 10. CDR1 is MNHNS and CDR2 is SASEGT in the germline V gene. The CDR3 loop spans 17 amino acids. Here the CDR3 DNA reads TGTGCCAGCAGTGCCCAACAGGGGCCCCACAGCACAGATACGCAGTATTTT. This translates into CASSAQQGPHSTDTQYF.

The chain carries TRBV28 and TRBJ1-2; D is ambiguous. Trimming left V 6 bases short and J 8 bases short, with 13 bases between. Germline values: CDR1 MDHEN, CDR2 SYDVKM. This CDR3 has 12 residues. The DNA of the CDR3 is TGTGCCAGCAGCTACGCAGGCGACGGCTACACCTTC. Translation gives CASSYAGDGYTF.

At least ten counts were recorded for this clonotype. The chain has TRBV5-1 and TRBJ1-6, with a possible D match to TRBD1 (6 bases). V was clipped by 0 bases and J by 5 bases, with 9 bases between them. Per germline, CDR1 SGHRS and CDR2 YFSETQ. This CDR3 has 15 residues. The DNA of the CDR3 is TGCGCCAGCAGCTTGGCAGGGGCGGATAATTCACCCCTCCACTTT. This encodes CASSLAGADNSPLHF.

This chain uses TRBV20-1 with TRBJ2-1; 9 bases are shared with TRBD2. The CDR3 is 18 residues long. The V gene's germline CDR1 is DFQATT and CDR2 SNEGSKA (reference sequence). V gave up 6 bases and J gave up 0 bases; unmatched junction bases: 15. The CDR3 region is CSAEWLAGAESSYNEQFF. CDR3 nucleotides: TGCAGTGCGGAGTGGTTAGCGGGGGCCGAGAGCTCCTACAATGAGCAGTTCTTC.

In this sample, this clonotype turned up many times. The V gene is TRBV20-1, the J gene TRBJ2-5, with D possibly being TRBD1 or TRBD2 (7 bases each). V was shortened by 5 bases and J by 5 bases, with 15 bases between the two germline ends. Germline-derived CDR1 and CDR2 are DFQATT and SNEGSKA (reference sequence). The CDR3 has 13 amino acids. The CDR3 loop reads CSAPGGGRETQYF. The CDR3 DNA is TGCAGTGCTCCAGGGGGGGGCCGGGAGACCCAGTACTTC.

This clonotype was counted many times. The V gene is TRBV14, the J gene TRBJ2-7; 8 bases match TRBD2. J gave up 0 bases and V 3 bases, and 4 bases lay outside the gene matches. The germline gives CDR1 SGHDN, CDR2 FVKESK. The CDR3 is made up of 15 amino acids. CDR3 sequence: CASSQASGRSYEQYF. In DNA, the CDR3 is TGTGCCAGCAGCCAGGCTAGCGGGCGCTCCTACGAGCAGTACTTC. The variable domain in full, completed from reference TRBV14 and TRBJ2-7, reads EAGVTQFPSHSVIEKGQTVTLRCDPISGHDNLYWYRRVMGKEIKFLLHFVKESKQDESGMPNNRFLAERTGGTYSTLKVQPAELEDSGVYFCASSQASGRSYEQYFGPGTRLTVT.

This clonotype was counted many times. The chain carries TRBV20-1 and TRBJ2-7, with 7 positions matching TRBD1. The germline V gene encodes CDR1 DFQATT and CDR2 SNEGSKA (reference sequence). This CDR3 comprises 12 residues. The junction had 6 bases not matched to a gene; V was cut back by 5 bases and J by 5 bases. CDR3 bases: TGCAGTGCTTTACGACAGGGAAACGAGCAGTACTTC. Its translation is CSALRQGNEQYF.

With respect to this clonotype: The junction does not match germline at one end; this may be a read error. This CDR3 is CASSPTGGSYNEQSF. The CDR3 DNA reads as TGTGCCAGCAGCCCCACGGGGGGCTCCTACAATGAGCAGTCCTTC. V usage is TRBV7-8 and J usage is TRBJ2-1, with a possible D match to TRBD2 (7 bases). The germline CDR1 and CDR2 sequences are SGHVS and FQNEAQ. The CDR3 sequence is 15 residues long.

As regards this clonotype: Being one base from a much bigger clone, this may be a read error. Likely a read error: the CDR3 ends without its conserved phenylalanine or tryptophan. The chain uses TRBV30 and TRBJ1-1, with a weak D call TRBD1 (5 bases). This CDR3 has 14 amino acids. Trimming cost V 1 base and J 4 bases, with 13 bases left between them. CDR1 is GTSNPN and CDR2 is SVGIG in the germline V gene (reference sequence). In DNA form, the CDR3 reads TGTGCCTGGAGTGCGGGACTTGGGGGCACTGAAGCTTTCCTT. Translation: CAWSAGLGGTEAFL.

This sequence joins TRBV27 and TRBJ2-7; the match to TRBD2 covers 7 bases. The trim removed 3 bases at V and 0 bases at J, leaving 8 bases unmatched. Germline lookup yields CDR1 MNHEY and CDR2 SMNVEV (reference sequence). This CDR3 has 16 residues. The CDR3 loop reads CASSLVASGFSYEQYF. The DNA of the CDR3 is TGTGCCAGCAGTTTGGTAGCTAGCGGTTTCTCCTACGAGCAGTACTTC.

This clonotype has a handful of counts. The gene calls are TRBV6-5 and TRBJ1-5; TRBD1 agrees at 9 bases. The germline CDR1 and CDR2 sequences are MNHEY and SVGAGI. The ends lost 4 bases at V and 0 bases at J; junction bases unmatched: 4. This CDR3 spans 16 amino acids. The CDR3 loop is CASSSIQGASNQPQHF. In nucleotides, the CDR3 is TGTGCCAGCAGTTCTATACAGGGGGCTAGCAATCAGCCCCAGCATTTT.

In its sample, this clonotype was seen many times. The genes are TRBV20-1 and TRBJ2-1, with 8 bases fitting TRBD2. The CDR3 has 15 amino acids. J lost 0 bases, V lost 6 bases, and 7 bases had no gene match. Germline assignment: CDR1 DFQATT and CDR2 SNEGSKA (reference sequence). CDR3 in amino acids: CSANRGGSSYNEQFF. The CDR3 DNA reads TGCAGTGCAAACCGGGGGGGAAGCTCCTACAATGAGCAGTTCTTC.

This chain uses TRBV14 with TRBJ2-4, with D possibly matching TRBD2 (5 bases). The germline CDR1 and CDR2 sequences are SGHDN and FVKESK. The CDR3 is 13 residues long. The germline V and J ends were trimmed by 3 bases and 10 bases, with 13 bases remaining between them. CDR3 protein: CASSQRDRAIQYF. Here the CDR3 DNA reads TGTGCCAGCAGCCAGAGGGATAGAGCAATTCAGTACTTC.

There are a few counts of this clonotype. This chain connects TRBV30 to TRBJ1-2; 9 positions match TRBD1. The J segment lost 4 bases and the V segment lost 3 bases, leaving 0 bases of the junction unmatched. Germline values: CDR1 GTSNPN, CDR2 SVGIG (reference sequence). This CDR3 has 12 amino acids. The CDR3 DNA reads as TGTGCCTGGAGGGACAGGGGCTATGGCTACACCTTC. Protein product: CAWRDRGYGYTF.

The rearrangement joins TRBV29-1 to TRBJ1-1; 8 bases fit TRBD1. This CDR3 spans 13 amino acids. J lost 5 bases, V lost 5 bases, and 7 bases had no gene match. Germline CDR1 is SQVTM and CDR2 is ANQGSEA. The CDR3 protein is CSVNGQGGTEAFF. CDR3 in DNA: TGCAGCGTTAATGGACAGGGAGGAACTGAAGCTTTCTTT.

This clonotype showed up many times. The chain joins TRBV11-2 to TRBJ2-3; 7 nucleotides line up with TRBD1. Trimming cost V 3 bases and J 2 bases; bases outside gene matches: 2. The CDR3 is made up of 14 amino acids. In germline, CDR1 is SGHAT, CDR2 FQNNGV. CDR3 amino acids: CASSFTGATDTQYF. CDR3 sequence (DNA): TGTGCCAGCAGCTTTACAGGGGCCACAGATACGCAGTATTTT.

The chain uses TRBV7-8 and TRBJ2-1; D is perhaps TRBD1 or TRBD2 (6 bases each). This CDR3 spans 19 amino acids. Germline CDR1 and CDR2: SGHVS and FQNEAQ. V shed 3 bases and J shed 3 bases, with 24 bases lying between them. CDR3 residues: CASSLGWGAREEDYNEQFF. CDR3 sequence (DNA): TGTGCCAGCAGCTTGGGGTGGGGGGCGAGGGAAGAGGACTACAATGAGCAGTTCTTC.